These 24 T cell receptor beta chains were all obtained from the same sample, sequenced in a study of blood T cells in healthy people across ages. Sample-barcoded 5' priming and a J-beta primer mix drove a second PCR of roughly 7 to 11 cycles. Via MiXCR, TCRdb re-called the 5' RACE reads, giving one row per CDR3 protein. This table holds about 1.8 million distinct CDR3 sequences, approximately 50% found once. Sequenced material: blood. These receptors were collected from a woman aged 40-49 years in good health.

This chain joins TRBV5-1 and TRBJ2-7; D is perhaps TRBD1 (6 bases). This CDR3 is built from 15 residues. V lost 0 bases and J lost 4, with 14 bases in between. Per germline, CDR1 SGHRS and CDR2 YFSETQ. The DNA of the CDR3 is TGCGCCAGCAGCTTGGCGAGGACAGCCTTATACGAGCAGTACTTC. Translation gives CASSLARTALYEQYF.

This clonotype came up a few times. This rearrangement joins TRBV9 to TRBJ2-1; unclear D gene. Trimming stripped 1 base from V and 9 bases from J, with 8 bases between. Germline V gene lookup returns CDR1 SGDLS and CDR2 YYNGEE. The CDR3 is 12 residues long. The CDR3 here is CASSVIIGEQFF. The CDR3 nucleotides read TGTGCCAGCAGCGTAATTATCGGTGAGCAGTTCTTC.

This clonotype was detected ten times or more. The chain employs TRBV12-3 or TRBV12-4 and TRBJ2-5, with D maybe TRBD2 (6 bases). This CDR3 contains 17 residues. V was trimmed by 2 bases and J by 3 bases, leaving 19 bases between them. The CDR3, as DNA: TGTGCCAGCAGTTTATACACCCGGGGACTTTGGGAAGAGACCCAGTACTTC. This encodes CASSLYTRGLWEETQYF.

This clonotype has a single count. The junction does not match germline at one end; this may be a read error. The chain joins TRBV6-5 to TRBJ1-1; D is uncertain. CDR1 is MNHEY and CDR2 is SVGAGI in the germline V gene. The CDR3 is made up of 13 amino acids. CDR3 in amino acids: CACRNQLGTEAFF. CDR3 DNA sequence: TGTGCCTGCAGAAACCAGTTGGGGACTGAAGCTTTCTTT.

The chain combines TRBV11-2 with TRBJ2-3; D ambiguous. V shed 2 bases and J shed 4 bases, with 7 bases lying between them. The length of the CDR3 is 13 residues. Germline CDR1 is SGHAT and CDR2 is FQNNGV. DNA for the CDR3: TGTGCCAGCAGCTTAATAAGGGCAGATACGCAGTATTTT. Its translation: CASSLIRADTQYF. Full variable domain (rest looked up from reference TRBV11-2 and TRBJ2-3): EAGVAQSPRYKIIEKRQSVAFWCNPISGHATLYWYQQILGQGPKLLIQFQNNGVVDDSQLPKDRFSAERLKGVDSTLKIQPAKLEDSAVYLCASSLIRADTQYFGPGTRLTVL.

This chain joins TRBV2 and TRBJ2-5; 7 bases agree with TRBD2. Trimming cost V 2 bases and J 1 base; bases outside gene matches: 4. Germline V gene lookup returns CDR1 SNHLY and CDR2 FYNNEI. This CDR3 comprises 15 residues. The CDR3 loop is CASSETRGSQETQYF. The CDR3 DNA is TGTGCCAGCAGTGAAACGCGGGGGTCCCAAGAGACCCAGTACTTC.

The CDR3 region is CASSPRVPTDTQYF. The CDR3 nucleotides are TGTGCCAGCTCACCACGGGTTCCCACAGATACGCAGTATTTT. This rearrangement joins TRBV18 to TRBJ2-3; D unresolved. Germline-derived CDR1 and CDR2 are KGHSH and LQKENI. V was cut by 1 base and J by 2 bases, with 7 bases left in between. CDR3 length equals 14 residues.

This clonotype was detected a few times. This chain connects TRBV20-1 to TRBJ2-5; 8 positions agree with TRBD2. V lost 2 bases and J lost 6; bases outside the gene matches: 14. Germline CDR1 and CDR2: DFQATT and SNEGSKA (reference sequence). This CDR3 is built from 16 residues. For the CDR3, the DNA is TGCAGTGCTAGAAAGAATCCGGGGGGGCCTGGGCAGACCCAGTACTTC. It is translated as CSARKNPGGPGQTQYF.

This clonotype was counted a few times. The V gene is TRBV28, the J gene TRBJ2-5, with D perhaps matching TRBD1 (5 bases). V was clipped by 5 bases and J by 5 bases, with 12 bases between them. The germline V gene has CDR1 MDHEN and CDR2 SYDVKM. This CDR3 has 13 residues. The CDR3 DNA reads TGTGCCAGCAGTCGCAGGGATAGGGAGACCCAGTACTTC. Translation: CASSRRDRETQYF.

The genes are TRBV6-2 or TRBV6-3 and TRBJ2-7; D is undetermined. V lost 6 bases and J 1 base, leaving 10 bases between the germline ends. The CDR3 loop spans 13 amino acids. Germline V lookup: CDR1 MNHEY, CDR2 SVGEGT. The CDR3 DNA is TGTGCCAGCAGCAAAAGGACGTCCTACGAGCAGTACTTC. It encodes CASSKRTSYEQYF.

The chain uses TRBV19 and TRBJ1-5; no firm D call. Trimming removed 8 bases at V and 0 bases at J, with 8 bases between. CDR1 and CDR2 from the germline V gene are LNHDA and SQIVND (reference sequence). CDR3 length: 13 amino acids. The CDR3: CASSQVSNQPQHF. In nucleotides, the CDR3 is TGTGCCAGTTCTCAAGTTAGCAATCAGCCCCAGCATTTT.

This chain joins TRBV6-2 or TRBV6-3 and TRBJ2-5, with 8 positions matching TRBD2. Germline lookup yields CDR1 MNHEY and CDR2 SVGEGT. The CDR3 contains 15 residues. The V gene end was trimmed by 2 bases and the J gene end by 1 base; junction bases not matched to a gene: 3. CDR3: CASSYERGIQETQYF. In DNA form, the CDR3 reads TGTGCCAGCAGTTACGAGCGGGGGATCCAAGAGACCCAGTACTTC.

The rearrangement uses TRBV20-1 and TRBJ2-6; D may be TRBD2 (5 bases). CDR1 and CDR2 from the germline V gene are DFQATT and SNEGSKA (reference sequence). The length of the CDR3 is 17 residues. The V gene lost 0 bases and the J gene lost 3 bases, with 15 bases spanning the gap. The CDR3 DNA is TGCAGTGCTAGAGAACGGGGAATGGGATTTGGGGCCAACGTCCTGACTTTC. It specifies CSARERGMGFGANVLTF.

J is TRBJ2-4 and V is TRBV6-5, with TRBD2 matching over 8 bases. Germline V lookup: CDR1 MNHEY, CDR2 SVGAGI. Unmatched junction bases numbered 8, after V lost 1 base and J lost 9 bases. The CDR3 has 15 residues. Written as DNA, the CDR3 is TGTGCCAGCAGTTACTTTCCGGGACTAGATGCCATTCAGTACTTC. This gives the protein CASSYFPGLDAIQYF.

Many counts were recorded for this clonotype. The V call is TRBV7-2, the J call TRBJ2-1; D is possibly TRBD1 (5 bases). V lost 1 base and J 2 bases, leaving 12 bases between the germline ends. Germline-derived CDR1 and CDR2 are SGHTA and FQGNSA. This CDR3 contains 16 residues. The DNA of the CDR3 is TGTGCCAGCAGCTTAGAACGGGCCAGGGCCTACAATGAGCAGTTCTTC. Translated, it gives CASSLERARAYNEQFF.

Only a few counts were recorded for this clonotype. The genes are TRBV3-1 and TRBJ2-5, with 7 bases that match TRBD1. The closer fit of TRBJ2-7 to the DNA end suggests the J call may be wrong. Germline V gene sequence: CDR1 LGHDT, CDR2 YNNKEL (reference sequence). The CDR3 runs to 17 residues. This CDR3 reads CASSHPPQGRRVYEQYF. CDR3 DNA: TGTGCCAGCAGCCATCCGCCACAGGGGAGAAGGGTCTACGAGCAGTACTTC.

This clonotype was counted a few times. The chain recombines TRBV20-1 with TRBJ2-1; 10 nucleotides match TRBD2. Germline V gives CDR1 DFQATT, CDR2 SNEGSKA (reference sequence). J gave up 5 bases and V 3 bases, and 10 bases lay outside the gene matches. There are 16 residues in the CDR3. The CDR3 loop is CSASGLAGGPDNEQFF. Written as DNA, the CDR3 is TGCAGTGCTAGCGGGTTAGCGGGGGGCCCCGACAATGAGCAGTTCTTC.

The sample holds a few counts of this clonotype. The chain links TRBV6-2 or TRBV6-3 to TRBJ2-7; TRBD1 or TRBD2 may be the D gene (5 bases each). Trimming left V 6 bases short and J 3 bases short, with 18 bases between. Germline loops: CDR1 MNHEY, CDR2 SVGEGT. This CDR3 is 15 amino acids long. CDR3 nucleotide sequence: TGTGCCAGCAGGCGAAGAACCCGGGACCTCTACGAGCAGTACTTC. Encoded protein: CASRRRTRDLYEQYF.

This clonotype has a count of ten or more. The rearrangement links TRBV6-4 to TRBJ2-1; 13 nucleotides agree with TRBD2. CDR3 length: 17 residues. Germline V gives CDR1 MRHNA, CDR2 SNTAGT. Unmatched junction bases numbered 10, after V lost 3 bases and J lost 8 bases. CDR3 DNA: TGTGCCAGCAGTGATGGGACTAGCGGGGACCCTTCGCATGAGCAGTTCTTC. It translates to CASSDGTSGDPSHEQFF.

In DNA form, the CDR3 reads TGCAGGGCGTCGGACGGGAATGGCTACACCTTC. It specifies CRASDGNGYTF. The chain is built from TRBV20-1 and TRBJ1-2; no reliable D call. Per germline, CDR1 DFQATT and CDR2 SNEGSKA (reference sequence). This CDR3 is built from 11 residues.

This sequence joins TRBV5-5 and TRBJ2-3; the D gene could be TRBD1 or TRBD2 (5 bases each). The V end was cut by 5 bases, the J end by 0 bases, with 16 bases between. This CDR3 has 16 residues. Germline V gene data show CDR1 as SGHKS and CDR2 as YYEKEE (reference sequence). The CDR3 DNA sequence: TGTGCCAGCAGGGGGGAGACTGGATCTAGCACAGATACGCAGTATTTT. It specifies CASRGETGSSTDTQYF. The whole variable domain, remainder taken from reference TRBV5-5 and TRBJ2-3, is DAGVTQSPTHLIKTRGQQVTLRCSPISGHKSVSWYQQVLGQGPQFIFQYYEKEERGRGNFPDRFSARQFPNYSSELNVNALLLGDSALYLCASRGETGSSTDTQYFGPGTRLTVL.

This clonotype was seen more than once but under ten times. This chain joins TRBV29-1 and TRBJ2-3, with D unclear. The CDR3 is 14 amino acids. Germline values: CDR1 SQVTM, CDR2 ANQGSEA. V was trimmed by 3 bases and J by 2 bases, leaving 12 bases between them. DNA of the CDR3: TGCAGCGTTGATAGTGTCGGCCACACAGATACGCAGTATTTT. It specifies CSVDSVGHTDTQYF.

In its sample, this clonotype was seen a few times. This chain uses TRBV7-9 with TRBJ2-6; 9 bases map to TRBD1. The J segment lost 2 bases and the V segment lost 5 bases, leaving 1 base of the junction unmatched. CDR1 SEHNR and CDR2 FQNEAQ come from the germline V gene (reference sequence). The CDR3 contains 15 residues. The CDR3 loop reads CASSGTGTGANVLTF. CDR3 coding DNA: TGTGCCAGCAGCGGGACAGGGACTGGGGCCAACGTCCTGACTTTC.

The V gene is TRBV2, the J gene TRBJ2-3, with no clear D. The CDR3 extends over 15 amino acids. The V gene lost 3 bases and the J gene lost 0 bases, with 10 bases spanning the gap. CDR1 SNHLY and CDR2 FYNNEI come from the germline V gene. In DNA form, the CDR3 reads TGTGCCAGCAGTGAGGAAAGCCTTAGCACAGATACGCAGTATTTT. Translated: CASSEESLSTDTQYF.